This T cell receptor (beta chain) was documented in a study of cytomegalovirus exposure and HLA in healthy donors. CDR3 length equals 16 residues. The J segment lost 5 bases and the V segment lost 0 bases, leaving 10 bases of the junction unmatched. Germline V CDR1 and CDR2: SGHTA, FQGNSA. 60 Vbeta and 13 Jbeta primers were used in PCR. Measured with immunoSEQ multiplex PCR; TCRdb has only the in-frame clones, and not every one. The top ten clones hold approximately 4.1% of a sample with under 200,000 clones, approximately 80% of them seen once. The sequence derives from a woman aged 45-65 years in good health and CMV-seropositive. The genes are TRBV7-2 and TRBJ2-7, with 7 bases identical to TRBD2. Sequencing was done on a sample of PBMCs. CDR3 region: CASSLAAIAGRHEQYF. DNA for the CDR3: TGTGCCAGCAGCTTAGCGGCGATAGCGGGTAGACACGAGCAGTACTTC.